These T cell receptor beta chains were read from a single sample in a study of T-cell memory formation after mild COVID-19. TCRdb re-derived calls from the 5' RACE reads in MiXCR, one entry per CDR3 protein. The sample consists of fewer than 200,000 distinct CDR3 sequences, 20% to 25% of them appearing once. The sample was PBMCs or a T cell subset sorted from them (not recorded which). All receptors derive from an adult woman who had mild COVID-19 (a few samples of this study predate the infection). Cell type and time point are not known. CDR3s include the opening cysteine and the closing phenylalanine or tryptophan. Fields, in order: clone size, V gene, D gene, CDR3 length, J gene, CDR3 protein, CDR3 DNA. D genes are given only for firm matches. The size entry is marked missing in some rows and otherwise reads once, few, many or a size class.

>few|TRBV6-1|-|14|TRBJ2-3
CASGRRVGTDTQYF
TGTGCCAGCGGCAGAAGGGTAGGCACAGATACGCAGTATTTT
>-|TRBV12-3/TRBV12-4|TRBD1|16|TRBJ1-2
CASSQTTGFVSYGYTF
TGTGCCAGCAGTCAAACGACAGGGTTCGTGAGCTATGGCTACACCTTC
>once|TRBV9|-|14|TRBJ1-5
CASSVDGRSVPQHF
TGTGCCAGCAGCGTAGATGGCCGATCGGTACCCCAGCATTTT
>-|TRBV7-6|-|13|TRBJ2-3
CASSSSLTDTQYF
TGTGCCAGCAGCTCCTCCCTCACAGATACGCAGTATTTT
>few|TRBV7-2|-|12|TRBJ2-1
CASSPLGLEQFF
TGTGCCAGCAGCCCCCTCGGGTTGGAGCAGTTCTTC
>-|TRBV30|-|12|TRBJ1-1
CAWSRSYTEAFF
TGTGCCTGGAGCCGATCCTACACTGAAGCTTTCTTT
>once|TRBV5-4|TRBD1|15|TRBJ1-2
CASSPVQGAGYGYTF
TGTGCCAGCAGCCCTGTACAGGGGGCCGGCTATGGCTACACCTTC
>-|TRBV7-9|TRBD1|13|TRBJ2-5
CASRGQGPETQYF
TGTGCCAGCAGGGGACAGGGTCCCGAGACCCAGTACTTC
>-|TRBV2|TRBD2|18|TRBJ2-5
CASSEMKAGTSSQETQYF
TGTGCCAGCAGTGAAATGAAAGCCGGGACTAGCAGTCAAGAGACCCAGTACTTC
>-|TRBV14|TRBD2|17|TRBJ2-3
CASSQALAWFDGDTQYF
TGTGCCAGCAGCCAAGCACTAGCGTGGTTCGATGGAGATACGCAGTATTTT
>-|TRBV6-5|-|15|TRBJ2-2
CASTGRSGNTGELFF
TGTGCCAGCACGGGTCGATCGGGGAACACCGGGGAGCTGTTTTTT
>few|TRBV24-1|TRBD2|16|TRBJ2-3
CATSELAGENADTQYF
TGTGCCACCAGTGAGCTAGCGGGAGAGAACGCAGATACGCAGTATTTT
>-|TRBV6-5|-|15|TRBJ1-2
CASSYSMADRYGYTF
TGTGCCAGCAGTTACTCGATGGCAGACCGCTATGGCTACACCTTC
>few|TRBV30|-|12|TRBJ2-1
CAWSNSYNEQFF
TGTGCCTGGAGTAACAGTTACAATGAGCAGTTCTTC
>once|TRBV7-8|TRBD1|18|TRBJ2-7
CASSLGYSGGLVQYEQYF
TGTGCCAGCAGCTTAGGCTACTCAGGGGGCCTGGTACAATACGAGCAGTACTTC
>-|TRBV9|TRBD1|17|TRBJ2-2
CASSVWDRPANTGELFF
TGTGCCAGCAGCGTATGGGACAGGCCCGCGAACACCGGGGAGCTGTTTTTT
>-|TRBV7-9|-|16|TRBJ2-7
CASSLAPQGRNYEQYF
TGTGCCAGCAGCTTAGCTCCGCAGGGGCGAAACTACGAGCAGTACTTC
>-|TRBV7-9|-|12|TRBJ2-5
CASSQALETQYF
TGTGCCAGCAGCCAGGCCTTAGAGACCCAGTACTTC
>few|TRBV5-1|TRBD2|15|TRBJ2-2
CASSLSSGISGELFF
TGCGCCAGCAGCTTAAGTAGCGGGATATCCGGGGAGCTGTTTTTT
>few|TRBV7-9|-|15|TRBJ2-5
CASSSEIGGTETQYF
TGTGCCAGCAGCTCCGAGATAGGGGGGACAGAGACCCAGTACTTC
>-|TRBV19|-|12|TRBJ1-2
CASSISGRGYTF
TGTGCCAGTAGTATTTCTGGGCGCGGCTACACCTTC
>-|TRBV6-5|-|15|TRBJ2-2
CASSPSGDGTGELFF
TGTGCCAGCAGTCCTTCGGGAGATGGCACCGGGGAGCTGTTTTTT
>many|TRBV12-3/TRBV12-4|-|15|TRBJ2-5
CASSLGEIIQETQYF
TGTGCCAGCAGTTTAGGCGAGATTATTCAAGAGACCCAGTACTTC
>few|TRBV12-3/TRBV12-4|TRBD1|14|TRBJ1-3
CASSSTGGGNTIYF
TGTGCCAGCAGCTCGACAGGGGGAGGAAACACCATATATTTT
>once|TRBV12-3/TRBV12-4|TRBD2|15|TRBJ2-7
CASSLGGVGGRQQYF
TGTGCCAGCAGTTTGGGAGGGGTCGGGGGGAGGCAGCAGTACTTC
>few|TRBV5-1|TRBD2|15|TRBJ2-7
CASSSTGGSSYEQYF
TGCGCCAGCAGCTCTACGGGGGGGAGCTCCTACGAGCAGTACTTC
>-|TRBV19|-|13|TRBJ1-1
CASSYPGNTEAFF
TGTGCCAGTAGTTATCCAGGGAACACTGAAGCTTTCTTT
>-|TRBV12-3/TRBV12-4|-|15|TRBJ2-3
CASSSAAGPGDTQYF
TGTGCCAGCAGCTCCGCGGCGGGGCCAGGAGATACGCAGTATTTT
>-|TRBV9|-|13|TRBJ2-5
CASSEMYQETQYF
TGTGCCAGCAGCGAAATGTACCAAGAGACCCAGTACTTC
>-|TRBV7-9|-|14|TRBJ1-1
CASSPPGGNTEAFF
TGTGCCAGCAGCCCCCCGGGTGGGAACACTGAAGCTTTCTTT
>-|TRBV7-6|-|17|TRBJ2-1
CASSLGYREESYNEQFF
TGTGCCAGCAGCTTAGGCTACAGGGAGGAATCCTACAATGAGCAGTTCTTC
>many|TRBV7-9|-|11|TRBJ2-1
CASSQGNEQFF
TGTGCCAGCAGCCAGGGGAATGAGCAGTTCTTC
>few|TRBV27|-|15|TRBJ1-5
CASSLAGSGNQPQHF
TGTGCCAGCAGTTTAGCAGGGTCGGGCAATCAGCCCCAGCATTTT
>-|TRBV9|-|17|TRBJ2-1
CASSPEQAEGPYNEQFF
TGTGCCAGCAGCCCAGAGCAGGCCGAGGGACCCTACAATGAGCAGTTCTTC
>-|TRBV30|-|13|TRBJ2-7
CAWSFGSSYEQYF
TGTGCCTGGAGTTTCGGGAGCTCCTACGAGCAGTACTTC
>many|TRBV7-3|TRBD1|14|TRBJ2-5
CASSWTGGQETQYF
TGTGCCAGCAGCTGGACAGGGGGTCAAGAGACCCAGTACTTC
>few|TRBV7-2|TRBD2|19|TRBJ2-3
CASSPGGLAGVLGVDTQYF
TGTGCCAGCAGTCCAGGTGGTCTAGCGGGAGTTTTGGGAGTGGATACGCAGTATTTT
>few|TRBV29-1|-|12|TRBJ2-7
CSVEASRYEQYF
TGCAGCGTTGAAGCCTCCAGGTACGAGCAGTACTTC
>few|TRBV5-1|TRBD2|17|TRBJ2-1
CASSWEDLAGVGNEQFF
TGCGCCAGCAGCTGGGAGGACCTAGCGGGAGTCGGAAATGAGCAGTTCTTC
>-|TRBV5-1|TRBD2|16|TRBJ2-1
CASSLASSGDYNEQFF
TGCGCCAGCAGCTTGGCATCGAGCGGGGATTACAATGAGCAGTTCTTC
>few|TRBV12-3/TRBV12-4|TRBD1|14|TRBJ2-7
CASTRTGIEYEQYF
TGTGCCAGCACCCGGACAGGAATTGAATACGAGCAGTACTTC
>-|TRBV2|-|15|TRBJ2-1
CASNLPGNSYNEQFF
TGTGCCAGCAACCTCCCAGGGAACTCCTACAATGAGCAGTTCTTC
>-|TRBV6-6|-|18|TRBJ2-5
CASSYYSSPRTAKETQYF
TGTGCCAGCAGTTACTACTCATCCCCCCGGACAGCAAAAGAGACCCAGTACTTC
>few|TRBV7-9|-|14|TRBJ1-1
CASSLEGPNTEAFF
TGTGCCAGCAGCTTAGAGGGGCCGAACACTGAAGCTTTCTTT
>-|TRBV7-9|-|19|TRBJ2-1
CASSSTRLVVRPSYNEQFF
TGTGCCAGCAGCTCGACCCGACTAGTCGTGAGACCCTCCTACAATGAGCAGTTCTTC
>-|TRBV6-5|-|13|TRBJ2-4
CASSRPGEDIQYF
TGTGCCAGCAGCCGCCCAGGAGAGGACATTCAGTACTTC
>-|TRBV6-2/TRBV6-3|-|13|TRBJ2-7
CASSYPGTHEQYF
TGTGCCAGCAGTTACCCAGGGACCCACGAGCAGTACTTC
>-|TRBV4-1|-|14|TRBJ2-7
CASSQGSGEYEQYF
TGCGCCAGCAGCCAAGGGTCAGGGGAGTACGAGCAGTACTTC
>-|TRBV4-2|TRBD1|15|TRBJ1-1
CASSQDRGEDTEAFF
TGTGCCAGCAGCCAGGACAGGGGCGAGGACACTGAAGCTTTCTTT
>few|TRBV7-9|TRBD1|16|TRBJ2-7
CASSLPPGTGSYEQYF
TGTGCCAGCAGCCTCCCGCCCGGGACAGGGAGCTACGAGCAGTACTTC
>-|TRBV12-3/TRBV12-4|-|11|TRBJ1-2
CASSVAYGYTF
TGTGCCAGCAGTGTGGCCTATGGCTACACCTTC
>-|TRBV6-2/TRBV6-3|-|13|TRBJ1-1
CASSYVRVAEAFF
TGTGCCAGCAGTTACGTACGGGTTGCCGAAGCTTTCTTT
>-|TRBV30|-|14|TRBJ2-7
CAWSGDTTIYEQYF
TGTGCCTGGAGTGGGGACACCACGATCTACGAGCAGTACTTC
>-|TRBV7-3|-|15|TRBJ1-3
CASSPTAVGGNTIYF
TGTGCCAGCAGCCCAACGGCAGTTGGTGGAAACACCATATATTTT